This T cell receptor beta chain was found in a study of glioma-infiltrating T cells. The V gene lost 1 base and the J gene lost 5 bases, with 15 bases spanning the gap. Germline-derived CDR1 and CDR2 are LGHDT and YNNKEL (reference sequence). This CDR3 has 16 residues. Amplification of TCR alpha and beta CDR3 regions from RNA used iRepertoire nested multiplex PCR. MiXCR, applied by TCRdb to the multiplex PCR reads, yields one record per CDR3 protein. The sample has roughly 130,000 distinct CDR3 sequences; under 30% are singletons. This chain uses TRBV3-1 with TRBJ1-5; D gene unclear. The sequencing sample was made of glioma tissue, nonneoplastic brain tissue, or PBMCs (not recorded which). The receptor was isolated from a human donor with low-grade glioma or glioblastoma, undergoing nonglioma brain surgery, or in good health (not recorded which). CDR3 nucleotides: TGTGCCAGCAGCCAAGGAGGACGGGGTCCTCATCAGCCCCAGCATTTT. It is translated as CASSQGGRGPHQPQHF.